The present TCR beta chain was sequenced within a study of blood T cells in healthy people across ages (dated by TCRdb to the mid-2010s). Background for the entire study: In model experiments, template switching captured about one uniquely barcoded TCR beta cDNA molecule for every two T cells. To track age-related changes in TCR beta repertoire diversity, the study relied on deep sequencing normalized with unique cDNA molecular identifiers. The donors were divided into four age groups: young (average about 15 years), middle-aged (around 41), aged (under 70) and long-lived (82). To avoid experimental bias, donors of different ages were spread randomly across the sequencing lanes. For two donors (one aged 18 to 30 and one aged 80 or older), the study analyzed two additional independent replicas of 1 million unique cDNA reads from the same blood draw.

The roughly 38 donors, aged about 6 to 95 years, were systemically healthy Caucasian individuals from Russia. Each donor gave ten milliliters of peripheral blood, collected into EDTA-treated Vacutainer tubes. Ficoll-Paque density-gradient centrifugation was used to isolate PBMCs, with at least 6.5 million obtained per sample. Total RNA, at least 6 micrograms per sample, was extracted from PBMCs with Trizol reagent. Naive CD45RAhigh/CD27high T cell percentages were measured by flow cytometry on a PBMC aliquot from every donor. The library was built by means of 5' RACE. TCRdb lists the instrument as Illumina HiSeq 2500. A second PCR of about 7 to 12 cycles was performed with a sample-barcoded 5' primer and a J-beta primer mix. Each TCR beta cDNA molecule received a unique molecular identifier from a template-switch 5' adaptor carrying 12 random nucleotides. Each sample yielded at least 3 million CDR3-containing paired-end reads. First-strand cDNA synthesis was performed from all RNA using the Mint cDNA synthesis kit, with priming by a TRBC-specific oligonucleotide. All cDNA was treated with uracil-DNA glycosylase and then went through a first 18-cycle PCR with the universal primers M1SS and BC2_uni_R. The study's own analysis went as follows. Normalization of each sample was performed by random selection of 1 million high-quality reads, each carrying a distinct molecular identifier. Reads with shared molecular identifiers were discarded instead of being binned into consensus sequences. MiTCR, set to a Q25 quality threshold and the strictest error-elimination algorithm, was used for CDR3 identification, clonotype clustering and error correction. Lower-bound total TCR beta diversity was estimated with a nonparametric unseen species model using Euler transformation. TCRdb reanalyzed the raw reads on its own, using fastp at Q25 for trimming and MiXCR for clone calling, and kept in-frame beta chains. Every entry covers one CDR3 protein and lists the most common genes and DNA from its rows. For this entry, the V and J calls and clone size follow TCRdb and not the study's own pipeline. This sample gives about 1.8 million distinct CDR3 sequences in total; about 50% of them show up just once. The ten biggest clones cover more than 2% of the sample.

On this clonotype: Its antigen is not yet known. One end of the junction fails to match germline, which may point to a read error.

Overall study outcomes, separate from this receptor: Because the CMV infection status of the donors was unknown, age-related changes in expanded clonotypes may potentially have been confounded. Total diversity estimates from one million sequenced T cells were considered lower bounds and underestimates. Observed TCR beta diversity per million T cells fell roughly linearly with age, and a significant reduction was already apparent by age around 36. The long-lived group showed more naive CD4+ T cells, fewer expanded clones and increased TCR diversity than the aged group, suggesting age selection. Bulk unsorted PBMC profiling prevented conclusive comparison of naive and antigen-experienced compartments. The percentage of naive T cells measured by flow cytometry correlated strongly with observed TCR beta diversity.

CDR1 and CDR2 were assigned from the germline V gene as MDHEN and SYDVKM. From the cysteine through the phenylalanine, the CDR3 covers 15 amino acids. Only the CDR3 DNA is retained, 45 bases long and in frame from the first base. Here the chain combines TRBV28 and TRBJ2-7, with the D call perhaps TRBD1 or TRBD2, as 5 bases match in each case. The sample comprised blood. The clonotype was recovered from a woman in her thirties or forties in good health. CDR3 region: CASSLSGRVKGEQNF. The sequence in DNA is TGTGCCAGCAGTCTAAGCGGCAGGGTGAAGGGCGAGCAGAACTTC.